The next 8 T cell receptor beta chains were all read from a single sample in a study of human T cells and chemical hapten exposure. From the RACE reads, TCRdb called clonotypes with MiXCR, one entry per CDR3 protein. The sample carries roughly 80,000 distinct CDR3 sequences, around 9.4% recorded once. Time point: healthy volunteer bleed at 6 weeks. Sequencing started from total RNA isolated from unfractionated whole blood. Material for sequencing was whole blood. These receptors were collected from a female donor in good health. Some clones in this sample may be carry-over from other donors' samples.

The chain has TRBV5-1 and TRBJ2-3; D is uncertain. The CDR3 covers 14 residues. Deletions cut 0 bases from V and 3 bases from J, with 8 bases between. In germline, CDR1 is SGHRS, CDR2 YFSETQ. CDR3 residues: CASSLADRTDTQYF. The CDR3 DNA sequence: TGCGCCAGCAGCTTGGCGGATAGAACAGATACGCAGTATTTT.

This clonotype came up many times. This chain uses TRBV5-1 with TRBJ2-4; possible D gene TRBD2, 5 bases. Germline CDR1 is SGHRS and CDR2 is YFSETQ. The CDR3 is made up of 18 amino acids. The germline V and J ends were trimmed by 4 bases and 1 base, with 21 bases remaining between them. The CDR3 protein is CASSQTRRGRIAKNIQYF. CDR3 nucleotide sequence: TGCGCCAGCAGCCAAACCCGTCGAGGGCGGATTGCCAAAAACATTCAGTACTTC.

This clonotype was found a few times. J is TRBJ2-1 and V is TRBV7-8, with D perhaps TRBD2 (7 bases). This CDR3 has 15 amino acids. Germline V gives CDR1 SGHVS, CDR2 FQNEAQ. V shed 1 base and J shed 3 bases, with 10 bases lying between them. The CDR3 reads CASSLGRGLYNEQFF. In DNA form, the CDR3 reads TGTGCCAGCAGCTTAGGGCGGGGGCTCTACAATGAGCAGTTCTTC.

The chain couples TRBV7-8 to TRBJ2-6, with 11 bases that match TRBD2. The germline V gene encodes CDR1 SGHVS and CDR2 FQNEAQ. This CDR3 comprises 17 residues. J gave up 1 base and V 3 bases, and 2 bases lay outside the gene matches. CDR3 in DNA: TGTGCCAGCAGCTTCTCTAGCGGGGGGTCTGGGGCCAACGTCCTGACTTTC. Its protein product is CASSFSSGGSGANVLTF.

The chain carries TRBV5-4 and TRBJ2-1; no clear D. With 0 bases removed from V and 7 bases from J, the gap between germline ends came to 5 bases. Germline V gene data show CDR1 as SGHNT and CDR2 as YYREEE (reference sequence). The CDR3 consists of 12 residues. The DNA of the CDR3 is TGTGCCAGCAGCTTGGATTGGAATGAGCAGTTCTTC. This encodes CASSLDWNEQFF.

Sample share makes this clonotype medium-sized. The chain is built from TRBV27 and TRBJ2-3; D is tentatively TRBD1 or TRBD2 (5 bases each). CDR3 size: 19 residues. Germline V gene lookup returns CDR1 MNHEY and CDR2 SMNVEV (reference sequence). V lost 2 bases and J lost 0, with 21 bases in between. The CDR3 nucleotides are TGTGCCAGCAGTTTAGAACACACCGCTAGCTGGGACAGCACAGATACGCAGTATTTT. This gives the protein CASSLEHTASWDSTDTQYF.

This clonotype was seen repeatedly, ten times or more. The V gene is TRBV20-1, the J gene TRBJ1-5; D is unclear. Germline assignment: CDR1 DFQATT and CDR2 SNEGSKA (reference sequence). This CDR3 contains 13 residues. V was pared by 3 bases and J by 4 bases, with 10 bases between. CDR3 residues: CSARDGLNQPQHF. CDR3 DNA sequence: TGCAGTGCTAGGGACGGATTAAATCAGCCCCAGCATTTT.

This clonotype appeared many times. The rearrangement links TRBV7-6 to TRBJ2-7; D might be TRBD2 (6 bases). V was clipped by 5 bases and J by 0 bases, with 11 bases between them. Germline CDR1 reads SGHVS; CDR2 reads FNYEAQ. The CDR3 consists of 14 residues. The chain's CDR3 is CASSLWDSSYEQYF. Written as DNA, the CDR3 is TGTGCCAGCAGCCTATGGGACTCCTCCTACGAGCAGTACTTC.